This T cell receptor (beta chain) was identified in a study of blood T cell repertoires in COVID-19 (dated by TCRdb to 2020 to 2021). About the investigation overall: The collaborator samples originated in the United States, Italy and Spain and spanned the acute and convalescent phases of COVID-19. The prospective study material was composed of cDNA or gDNA derived from T cells, B-cell-depleted T cells, or PBMCs. Samples were obtained from the ongoing ImmuneRACE study (first 160 participants) and from over a thousand subjects provided by 6 global collaborators. Deeply sampled blood TCRbeta repertoires from subjects exposed to, actively infected with, or recovered from COVID-19 were included in the dataset. HLA class I and class II types, where available, came from metadata supplied by the sample provider rather than from assay-based typing. Sample metadata almost always included a de-identified subject ID, COVID-19 status, age in years and sex. A freely available public database, intended as a resource for researchers studying the immune response to SARS-CoV-2, is where the repertoires were released.

At one collaborating source in Seattle, patients were enrolled during active infection and were followed longitudinally through the course of disease. Each collaborating institution followed its own protocols to collect whole blood in K2EDTA tubes. For TCRbeta analysis, collaborator samples were shipped as frozen whole blood, as isolated PBMCs, or as DNA extracted from either sample type. Overall results and qualifications from the work: How much clinical and demographic metadata was included differed by source and by participant, and the metadata was provided uncurated.

From the cysteine up to the phenylalanine, the CDR3 has a length of 17 residues. The only DNA kept is the CDR3, 51 bases in frame from the first base. V lost 4 bases and J lost 0 bases; the stretch between them is 16 bases long. The germline V gene encodes CDR1 LGHDT and CDR2 YNNKEL (reference sequence). TCRbeta CDR3 regions were amplified from genomic DNA by means of the immunoSEQ Assay, a bias-controlled multiplex PCR. On the study's bioinformatics: The number of nucleated cells in each sample was estimated by amplification of reference gene primers within the assay. To quantify the absolute abundance of each unique TCRbeta CDR3 rearrangement, sequence reads were collapsed and filtered. For each sample, productive Simpson clonality was calculated as the square root of Simpson's diversity index across productive rearrangements. Held by TCRdb, this immuneACCESS table contains in-frame sequences only and omits some clones. Under half of the omission traces to an unresolved V gene where checked; the cause of the rest is unknown. For V, J and clone size, that table is used; D and trimming come from the DNA. For this sample there are some 150,000 clones; 65% to 90% appear just once. The ten largest account for around an eighth of the sample.

With regard to this clone: It has no known antigen specificity. No base quality values were provided; no much bigger clone lies one nucleotide off.

The receptor chain draws on TRBV3-1 (or the pseudogene TRBV3-2) and TRBJ1-3, with the D gene too uncertain to name. The sample was peripheral blood. The receptor's source is a woman in her sixties or seventies with COVID-19, enrolled during active disease. CDR3 sequence: CASSLRVLGSSGNTIYF. The nucleotides are TGTGCCAGCAGCCTACGAGTTTTGGGGAGCTCTGGAAACACCATATATTTT.